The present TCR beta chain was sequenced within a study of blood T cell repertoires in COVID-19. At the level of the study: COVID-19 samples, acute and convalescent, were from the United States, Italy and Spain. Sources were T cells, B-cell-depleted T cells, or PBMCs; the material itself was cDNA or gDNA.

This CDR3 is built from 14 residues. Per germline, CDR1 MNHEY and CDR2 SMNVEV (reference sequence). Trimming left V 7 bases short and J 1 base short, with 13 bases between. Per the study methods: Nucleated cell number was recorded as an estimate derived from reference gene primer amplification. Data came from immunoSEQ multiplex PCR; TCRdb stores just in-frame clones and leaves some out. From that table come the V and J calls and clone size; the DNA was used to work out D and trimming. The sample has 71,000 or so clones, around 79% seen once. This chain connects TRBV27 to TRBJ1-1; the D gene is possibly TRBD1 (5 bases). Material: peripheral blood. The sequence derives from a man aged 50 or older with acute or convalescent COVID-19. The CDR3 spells CASKWGQENTEAFF. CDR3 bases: TGTGCCAGCAAATGGGGCCAGGAGAACACTGAAGCTTTCTTT.